The rows below give T cell receptor beta chains drawn from one sample of a study of cytomegalovirus exposure and HLA in healthy donors. Profiling relied on immunoSEQ multiplex PCR, and the TCRdb table lists in-frame clones only, not all of them. The sample carries 150,000 to 200,000 clones, roughly 60% recorded once. The sequencing sample was made of PBMCs. The origin of the receptors is a middle-aged man in good health and CMV-seronegative. Both conserved end residues are part of each CDR3. The D gene is left open where the match is weak.

D gene	V gene	J gene	CDR3 protein
NA	TRBV9	TRBJ2-7	CASSQHQGSEQYF
TRBD2	TRBV5-4	TRBJ2-5	CASRPGLAQETQYF
NA	TRBV6-5	TRBJ1-5	CASSRDPQGNQPQHF
TRBD1	TRBV28	TRBJ1-3	CASSRALGDTGVNTIYF
TRBD2	TRBV28	TRBJ2-3	CASSLEGLAADTQYF
TRBD1	TRBV23-1	TRBJ2-6	CASSQSGPDRDSGANVLTF
TRBD1	TRBV7-9	TRBJ2-7	CASEHRDRAYEQYF
NA	TRBV6-5	NA	CASSYNIAQGGEQYF
TRBD1	TRBV11-2	TRBJ2-4	CASSMDRGRDIQYF
NA	TRBV5-1	TRBJ1-1	CASSLRGGTEAFF
TRBD1	TRBV29-1	TRBJ2-6	CSVGQGAGSGANVLTF
NA	TRBV27	TRBJ1-6	CASSRTVNSPLHF
NA	TRBV28	TRBJ1-5	CASSSHTGYNQPQHF
NA	TRBV7-9	TRBJ1-3	CASSLDGRSSGNTIYF
TRBD1	TRBV11-2	TRBJ2-6	CASSLGQGGSGANVLTF
NA	TRBV27	TRBJ2-7	CASRGRTGPYEQYF
TRBD2	TRBV6-5	TRBJ2-1	CASSYSGQRGGDEQFF
TRBD1	TRBV6-5	TRBJ1-2	CASSYSRTGGPRGYTF
TRBD1	TRBV2	TRBJ1-5	CASKPDRDNQPQHF
TRBD2	TRBV7-9	TRBJ2-3	CASSLNLAGLDTQYF
NA	TRBV10-3	TRBJ2-7	CAISGSTSSYEQYF
NA	TRBV15	TRBJ2-5	CATSRGGTKTQETQYF
NA	TRBV5-1	TRBJ2-3	CASSLEFGTQYF
NA	TRBV5-6	TRBJ1-2	CASSLHRRGRPRYGYTF
TRBD2	TRBV25-1	TRBJ2-3	CASESGGAWSTDTQYF
NA	TRBV18	TRBJ2-5	CASSPASGVMQETQYF